The entry below describes one TCR beta chain. This record comes from a study of brain T cells in children with intractable seizures. Data came from immunoSEQ multiplex PCR; TCRdb stores just in-frame clones and leaves some out. The table records 340,000 or so clones, approximately 93% of them present only once. There are 16 residues in the CDR3. V shed 4 bases, J shed 5 bases, and the junction held 7 bases outside the gene matches. Per the germline V gene, CDR1 is MNHEY and CDR2 is SVGEGT. Time point reported: blood from clinic visit 5 months post-surgery; TSC patient then seizure free. This rearrangement joins TRBV6-2 or TRBV6-3 to TRBJ2-1; 11 positions match TRBD2. Sequenced material: peripheral blood, taken roughly 5 months after surgery. This clonotype was obtained from a boy younger than two with tuberous sclerosis and intractable seizures. CDR3 sequence reads: CASSSPLAGENNEQFF. For the CDR3, the DNA is TGTGCCAGCAGTTCGCCACTAGCGGGAGAAAACAATGAGCAGTTCTTC.